This entry describes one T cell receptor beta chain. Template-switching 5'RACE yielded the TCR cDNA; a universal primer site and UMIs were added in the process. TCRdb itself ran the 5' RACE reads through MiXCR, one entry per CDR3 protein. The sample lists fewer than 20,000 distinct CDR3 sequences; about 4.1% were seen once. This specimen belongs to a study of T cells after yellow fever vaccination. The CDR3 contains 14 residues. CDR1 and CDR2 (germline): SGHTA, FQGNSA. Trimming left V 8 bases short and J 4 bases short, with 18 bases between. Study results and limitations: Clonotype sharing between CD4 and CD8 compartments was small. The secondary T-cell response peaked on day 5, not day 15, but was weaker.

The origin of this receptor is a man aged 25-45 years who received the YFV17D yellow fever vaccine. The V and J genes are TRBV7-2 and TRBJ2-7, with D unresolved. The starting material was PBMCs, either bulk or a sorted T-cell subset (CD4+, CD8+, memory, or dextramer-sorted; not recorded which), obtained 15 days after the yellow fever booster vaccination. The CDR3 sequence is CASWQPVRAYEQYF. CDR3 coding DNA: TGTGCCAGCTGGCAGCCGGTGCGAGCGTACGAGCAGTACTTC.